Below, 30 T cell receptor beta chains from the same sample are listed, as sequenced in a study of beta chain features in type 1 diabetes (dated by TCRdb to the late 2010s). The library was prepared using the immunoSEQ multiplex PCR assay. The entire amount of isolated RNA was reverse transcribed using the High Capacity cDNA Reverse Transcription Kit, so the sequenced TCRB transcripts were expressed ones. The source is immuneACCESS, and TCRdb retained only in-frame sequences with V and J called. Part of the clones is not carried over; for the studies checked, unresolved V genes explain less than half of this, and the remainder is unexplained. The sample table lists hundreds of thousands of clones, 15% of them with a count of one. Approximately 0.099% of the sample belongs to the ten largest clones. The sample consisted of naive CD4+ T cells from blood. Sample cell subset or site, as interpreted from the label and publication: true naive CD4+ T cells. The receptors originated from a man younger than 35 in good health.

In this sample, this clone turned up a few times. The chain links TRBV7-2 to TRBJ2-7; 9 nucleotides line up with TRBD1. The junction had 4 bases not matched to a gene; V was cut back by 7 bases and J by 3 bases. CDR3 length: 13 amino acids. Germline-derived CDR1 and CDR2 are SGHTA and FQGNSA. The CDR3 spells CASTGTGIYEQYF. For the CDR3, the DNA is TGTGCCAGCACAGGGACAGGGATCTACGAGCAGTACTTC.

In this sample, this clone turned up a few times. The J gene is TRBJ1-1, the V gene TRBV4-3, with 7 bases lining up with TRBD1. V lost 4 bases to trimming and J lost 3 bases; unmatched junction nucleotides: 11. CDR1 is LGHNA, CDR2 YSLEER, per germline. This CDR3 is 16 amino acids long. The CDR3 sequence is CASSRIGAGGYTEAFF. For the CDR3, the DNA is TGCGCCAGCAGCCGGATAGGGGCAGGGGGGTACACTGAAGCTTTCTTT.

The table lists this clone with a count of one. The chain couples TRBV4-3 to TRBJ1-4, with D hard to call. This CDR3 contains 16 residues. CDR1 and CDR2 from the germline V gene are LGHNA and YSLEER. Trimming cost V 0 bases and J 5 bases, with 13 bases left between them. This CDR3 reads CASSQEGVQANEKLFF. The CDR3 nucleotides are TGCGCCAGCAGCCAAGAGGGAGTCCAGGCGAATGAAAAACTGTTTTTT.

This chain links TRBV7-2 with TRBJ2-3; D may match TRBD1 or TRBD2 (6 bases each). The CDR3 totals 15 residues. Looked up from germline, CDR1 is SGHTA and CDR2 is FQGNSA. Trimming removed 5 bases at V and 4 bases at J, with 16 bases between. The CDR3 is CASSPAGGPADTQYF. The CDR3 DNA reads TGTGCCAGCAGCCCGGCCGGGGGCCCAGCAGATACGCAGTATTTT.

This clone has a handful of counts. The V call is TRBV11-2, the J call TRBJ1-3; 8 nucleotides line up with TRBD1. CDR1 is SGHAT and CDR2 is FQNNGV in the germline V gene. This CDR3 contains 16 residues. Trimming cost V 6 bases and J 1 base; bases outside gene matches: 8. CDR3 sequence reads: CASRRQGLLSGNTIYF. The DNA for the CDR3 is TGTGCCAGCAGACGACAGGGGCTGTTATCTGGAAACACCATATATTTT.

This clone was detected only a few times. The rearrangement links TRBV5-1 to TRBJ1-1; D not certain. Germline CDR1 is SGHRS and CDR2 is YFSETQ. With 5 bases removed from V and 0 bases from J, the gap between germline ends came to 11 bases. The CDR3 has 14 amino acids. CDR3 DNA: TGCGCCAGCAGTGGAAGCGTTTTGAACACTGAAGCTTTCTTT. This encodes CASSGSVLNTEAFF.

V and J are TRBV10-3 and TRBJ2-7; no definite D call. From germline, CDR1 is ENHRY and CDR2 SYGVKD. Between the trimmed V and J ends, which lost 4 bases and 3 bases, there was a span of 7 bases. The CDR3 runs 12 residues. The CDR3 nucleotides are TGTGCCATCAGTGTGGCAGACTACGAGCAGTACTTC. Encoded protein: CAISVADYEQYF.

The rearrangement links TRBV5-1 to TRBJ2-3; D is unclear. Germline lookup yields CDR1 SGHRS and CDR2 YFSETQ. This CDR3 comprises 16 residues. V gave up 4 bases and J gave up 4 bases, with 19 bases separating them. CDR3 bases: TGCGCCAGCAGCCCCCGCCTAGGACCGGTCCCAGATACGCAGTATTTT. It is translated as CASSPRLGPVPDTQYF.

This clone was observed a handful of times. The rearrangement uses TRBV4-2 and TRBJ2-1; TRBD1 aligns across 8 bases. The CDR3 totals 17 residues. V shed 5 bases and J 7 bases; nucleotides not matched to a gene: 16. CDR1 is LGHNA and CDR2 is YNFKEQ in the germline V gene. The CDR3 coding sequence is TGTGCCAGCAGCAAAGTCGACAAAAGGACAGGGTTGAATGAGCAGTTCTTC. Translated: CASSKVDKRTGLNEQFF.

This clone was found a few times. The gene calls are TRBV5-4 and TRBJ2-5; perhaps TRBD2 as D (6 bases). The V gene lost 4 bases and the J gene lost 2 bases, with 12 bases spanning the gap. CDR1 and CDR2 from the germline V gene are SGHNT and YYREEE (reference sequence). The CDR3 extends over 14 amino acids. In nucleotides, the CDR3 is TGTGCCAGCAGCGGGACTTTGCTTCAAGAGACCCAGTACTTC. Translation: CASSGTLLQETQYF.

This clone was detected only a few times. The V and J genes are TRBV5-4 and TRBJ2-3; possibly TRBD1 for D (7 bases). Trimming left V 0 bases short and J 2 bases short, with 13 bases between. The CDR3 extends over 16 amino acids. The germline V gene encodes CDR1 SGHNT and CDR2 YYREEE (reference sequence). The CDR3 loop is CASSLGQGGLTDTQYF. The CDR3 coding sequence is TGTGCCAGCAGCTTGGGCCAGGGGGGACTCACAGATACGCAGTATTTT.

This clone occurred a few times. The rearrangement links TRBV10-3 to TRBJ1-4; unclear D gene. Germline loops: CDR1 ENHRY, CDR2 SYGVKD. V was shortened by 4 bases and J by 3 bases, with 6 bases between the two germline ends. The CDR3 contains 13 residues. In DNA form, the CDR3 reads TGTGCCATCAGTGGGGGTGCTAATGAAAAACTGTTTTTT. Its protein is CAISGGANEKLFF.

This clone was seen a handful of times. The chain is built from TRBV5-1 and TRBJ1-4; D remains unclear. The V end lost 0 bases, the J end lost 3 bases, and 6 bases lay between the germline ends. Germline V gene lookup returns CDR1 SGHRS and CDR2 YFSETQ. This CDR3 region has 14 residues. The CDR3 spells CASSLAAANEKLFF. The CDR3 DNA sequence: TGCGCCAGCAGCTTGGCCGCAGCTAATGAAAAACTGTTTTTT.

This clone was detected a few times. This chain links TRBV23-1 with TRBJ2-7; 11 bases line up with TRBD2. TRBV23-1 is marked as an open reading frame, function uncertain. The junction had 5 bases not matched to a gene; V was cut back by 6 bases and J by 1 base. The length of the CDR3 is 15 residues. CDR3 DNA: TGCGCCAGCAGGATTAGCGGGAGGGATTCCTACGAGCAGTACTTC. Translation: CASRISGRDSYEQYF.

This clone was observed a handful of times. The CDR3 spells CASSLNLGGSYNEQFF. As DNA, the CDR3 is TGTGCCAGCAGCTTGAATCTAGGGGGTTCCTACAATGAGCAGTTCTTC. The J gene is TRBJ2-1, the V gene TRBV5-6, with TRBD1 as a possible D gene (6 bases). The CDR3 contains 16 residues. The ends were cut back, 1 base at V and 1 base at J, with 12 bases in the middle. Germline assignment: CDR1 SGHDT and CDR2 YYEEEE.

This clone was picked up a small number of times. The V gene is TRBV5-4, the J gene TRBJ1-2; 7 bases match TRBD1. Germline V CDR1 and CDR2: SGHNT, YYREEE (reference sequence). The CDR3 extends over 14 amino acids. After removal of 4 bases from V and 4 bases from J, the junction contained 7 bases not matched to a gene. The CDR3 loop is CASSEGQTVYGYTF. The CDR3 DNA sequence: TGTGCCAGCAGCGAGGGACAGACCGTCTATGGCTACACCTTC.

This clone was detected only a few times. The chain employs TRBV10-3 and TRBJ2-5; D remains ambiguous. Germline V CDR1 and CDR2: ENHRY, SYGVKD. With 1 base removed from V and 7 bases from J, the gap between germline ends came to 4 bases. The CDR3 is made up of 11 amino acids. The CDR3: CAISELATQYF. The CDR3 nucleotides read TGTGCCATCAGTGAGTTGGCGACCCAGTACTTC.

The DNA of the CDR3 is TGTGCCAGCAGTGTAGGGGGCCACGAGCAGTACTTC. Translating gives CASSVGGHEQYF. This chain joins TRBV27 and TRBJ2-7; 7 nucleotides agree with TRBD1. Germline V gives CDR1 MNHEY, CDR2 SMNVEV (reference sequence). The CDR3 runs 12 residues. Trimming at V came to 5 bases and at J to 5 bases, leaving 3 bases not matched to a gene.

This chain connects TRBV4-2 to TRBJ2-5, with TRBD2 matching 8 bases. This CDR3 has 16 amino acids. Trimming at V came to 0 bases and at J to 5 bases, leaving 8 bases not matched to a gene. Germline V gene lookup returns CDR1 LGHNA and CDR2 YNFKEQ. The CDR3 sequence is CASSQEAGRAGETQYF. The DNA of the CDR3 is TGTGCCAGCAGCCAAGAGGCCGGGAGGGCCGGTGAGACCCAGTACTTC.

This clone was seen a few times. The chain uses TRBV4-1 and TRBJ2-3, with D possibly being TRBD2 (5 bases). The germline V gene has CDR1 MGHRA and CDR2 YSYEKL. Trimming cost V 2 bases and J 3 bases, with 12 bases left between them. The CDR3 totals 15 residues. The CDR3 DNA is TGCGCCAGCAGCCAAAACTCCCGAGGGACAGATACGCAGTATTTT. This encodes CASSQNSRGTDTQYF.

This clone appeared a few times. This chain connects TRBV7-9 to TRBJ1-2, with D possibly TRBD1 on 5 matching bases. Trimming stripped 2 bases from V and 4 bases from J, with 14 bases between. Per germline, CDR1 SEHNR and CDR2 FQNEAQ (reference sequence). The CDR3 is 15 residues long. This chain's CDR3 is CASSLSPDSFYGYTF. The CDR3, as DNA: TGTGCCAGCAGCTTAAGCCCCGACAGCTTCTATGGCTACACCTTC.

Comment on this clone: The same CDR3 also results from other DNA sequences found in this sample. The rearrangement uses TRBV28 and TRBJ1-2; D is uncertain. The V end was cut by 3 bases, the J end by 4 bases, with 3 bases between. The CDR3 consists of 11 residues. Germline loops: CDR1 MDHEN, CDR2 SYDVKM. The CDR3 loop is CASSFGYGYTF. The CDR3 DNA reads as TGTGCCAGCAGTTTTGGCTATGGCTACACCTTC.

J is TRBJ2-7 and V is TRBV9; TRBD1 matches 7 bases. Losses at the gene ends were 7 bases for V and 3 bases for J; bases not matched to a gene: 16. The germline V gene has CDR1 SGDLS and CDR2 YYNGEE. The length of the CDR3 is 16 residues. The CDR3 here is CASSLEGASAGYEQYF. CDR3 nucleotide sequence: TGTGCCAGCTCCCTTGAGGGGGCCAGCGCTGGCTACGAGCAGTACTTC.

The gene calls are TRBV25-1 and TRBJ2-2, with D possibly matching TRBD2 (5 bases). Germline V gene sequence: CDR1 MGHDK, CDR2 SYGVNS. V lost 5 bases, J lost 5 bases, and 15 bases lay in between. The CDR3 is 15 amino acids. The CDR3 loop is CASSNLDRGTGELFF. The CDR3 nucleotides read TGTGCCAGCAGTAACTTAGATCGGGGTACCGGGGAGCTGTTTTTT.

V is TRBV4-3 and J is TRBJ2-5; weak D call: TRBD2 (6 bases). The CDR3 contains 15 residues. Germline lookup yields CDR1 LGHNA and CDR2 YSLEER. The ends were cut back, 1 base at V and 3 bases at J, with 12 bases in the middle. This chain's CDR3 is CASSQGGLQKETQYF. The CDR3 DNA sequence: TGCGCCAGCAGCCAAGGGGGACTGCAGAAAGAGACCCAGTACTTC.

The sample holds a few counts of this clone. The chain joins TRBV5-1 to TRBJ2-1, with a weak D call TRBD2 (6 bases). V lost 5 bases to trimming and J lost 6 bases, with 15 bases between them. The CDR3 spans 14 residues. CDR1 is SGHRS, CDR2 YFSETQ, per germline. CDR3 DNA: TGCGCCAGCAGTCGTGTCATGGGGGGCAATGAGCAGTTCTTC. Translating it yields CASSRVMGGNEQFF. Full variable domain (remainder filled in from reference TRBV5-1 and TRBJ2-1): KAGVTQTPRYLIKTRGQQVTLSCSPISGHRSVSWYQQTPGQGLQFLFEYFSETQRNKGNFPGRFSGRQFSNSRSEMNVSTLELGDSALYLCASSRVMGGNEQFFGPGTRLTVL.

The genes are TRBV14 and TRBJ1-1; tentative D call: TRBD1 (5 bases). From germline, CDR1 is SGHDN and CDR2 FVKESK. CDR3 length: 14 amino acids. The V end lost 3 bases, the J end lost 4 bases, and 12 bases lay between the germline ends. The CDR3 spells CASSHSGLSTEAFF. CDR3 in DNA: TGTGCCAGCAGCCACTCGGGACTTTCCACTGAAGCTTTCTTT.

In its sample, this clone was seen a few times. The chain couples TRBV5-1 to TRBJ2-5; 7 bases fit TRBD1. V shed 4 bases, J shed 5 bases, and the junction held 5 bases outside the gene matches. CDR1 SGHRS and CDR2 YFSETQ come from the germline V gene. CDR3 length: 13 residues. The CDR3 coding sequence is TGCGCCAGCAGCGGGGGACAGCAGGAGACCCAGTACTTC. Residues: CASSGGQQETQYF. Together with reference TRBV5-1 and TRBJ2-5, the CDR3 gives the full variable domain: KAGVTQTPRYLIKTRGQQVTLSCSPISGHRSVSWYQQTPGQGLQFLFEYFSETQRNKGNFPGRFSGRQFSNSRSEMNVSTLELGDSALYLCASSGGQQETQYFGPGTRLLVL.

This clone was counted between two and nine times. The chain couples TRBV6-5 to TRBJ2-2; 7 nucleotides agree with TRBD1. Per germline, CDR1 MNHEY and CDR2 SVGAGI. V dropped 7 bases and J dropped 4; count of bases not matched to a gene: 6. The CDR3 loop spans 14 amino acids. CDR3: CASTRDSITGELFF. The CDR3 bases are TGTGCCAGCACCCGGGACAGTATCACCGGGGAGCTGTTTTTT.

The sample holds a few counts of this clone. The chain uses TRBV19 and TRBJ2-1; perhaps TRBD2 as D (5 bases). The CDR3 is 12 amino acids. Trimming shortened V by 6 bases and J by 7 bases, and 10 bases separated the two germline ends. Germline values: CDR1 LNHDA, CDR2 SQIVND (reference sequence). DNA of the CDR3: TGTGCCAGTAGGATACCGGGGAATGAGCAGTTCTTC. Residues: CASRIPGNEQFF.